This T cell receptor (beta chain) was sequenced for a study of blood T cell repertoires in COVID-19. The repertoire was sequenced with immunoSEQ multiplex PCR; TCRdb's copy has only in-frame clones and lacks some. The profile shows some 150,000 clones, approximately 88% of them singletons. The length of the CDR3 is 13 residues. Trimming cost V 6 bases and J 3 bases, with 12 bases left between them. Germline assignment: CDR1 MDHEN and CDR2 SYDVKM. The chain combines TRBV28 with TRBJ2-7; possible D gene TRBD2, 6 bases. Sequenced sample: peripheral blood. The receptor was isolated from a woman in her fifties or sixties who had recovered from COVID-19. CDR3 DNA sequence: TGTGCCAGCAGCTCCCCGGGGGTCTACGAGCAGTACTTC. Encoded protein: CASSSPGVYEQYF.